These 29 T cell receptor beta chains originate from one sample sequenced in a study of T cell clonality in common variable immunodeficiency. No antigen is known for these receptors. Sequencing was performed with immunoSEQ multiplex PCR; in TCRdb, only in-frame clones are kept and a portion is missing. The record shows about 7,300 clones for this sample, with no singletons present. Findings and caveats of the study: Fewer deletions and N-nucleotide insertions were reportedly seen in common variable immunodeficiency TCR beta sequences.

Sample: peripheral blood mononuclear cells. The receptors were gathered from a human donor with common variable immunodeficiency.

This clone was observed a handful of times. The read terminates 3 residues before the CDR3 end, so the remaining end is supplied by the germline J gene. The chain uses TRBV7-9 and TRBJ1-2, with no clear D. Germline V gene data show CDR1 as SEHNR and CDR2 as FQNEAQ (reference sequence). V was pared by 1 base and J by 4 bases, with 13 bases between. This CDR3 is built from 15 residues. The CDR3 bases that were read are TGTGCCAGCAGCTTAGAGGGTAGGATTTCCTATGGC. Its protein product is CASSLEGRISYG. The full CDR3 protein is CASSLEGRISYGYTF.

The table lists this clone with a few counts. Coverage ceases 3 residues before the CDR3 finishes, and the germline J gene fills in the end. The chain carries TRBV20-1 and TRBJ2-7; D ambiguous. This CDR3 has 12 residues. Germline V CDR1 and CDR2: DFQATT, SNEGSKA (reference sequence). V lost 1 base, J lost 4 bases, and 8 bases lay in between. The CDR3 reads CSARVAEYEQYF. The CDR3 DNA, read in part, is TGCAGTGCTAGAGTGGCAGAGTACGAG.

This clone is classed as medium-sized. The read is 3 residues too short to cover the CDR3 end, so that end is filled in from the germline J gene. The chain employs TRBV23-1 and TRBJ2-5; possible D gene TRBD1, 6 bases. TRBV23-1 is annotated as an ORF whose role is uncertain. The CDR3 has 14 residues. Between the trimmed V and J ends, which lost 4 bases and 5 bases, there was a span of 14 bases. CDR3 DNA (partial): TGCGCCAGCAGTCTGGAAACAGGGCAGGAGACC. Translating it yields CASSLETGQET. The CDR3 in its entirety is CASSLETGQETQYF.

With respect to this clone: The read ends 3 residues shy of where the CDR3 ends; the end is completed using the germline J gene. The chain joins TRBV5-1 to TRBJ1-2, with D possibly TRBD1 on 5 matching bases. This CDR3 has 16 residues. CDR1 and CDR2 (germline): SGHRS, YFSETQ. CDR3 sequence: CASSLDTSGTQETYTF. Partial CDR3 DNA: TGCGCCAGCAGCTTGGATACTAGCGGGACCCAAGAGACC.

Notes on this clone: The CDR3 is cut off 3 residues early in the read; its end comes from the germline J gene. The rearrangement joins TRBV5-1 to TRBJ2-3; a possible D gene is TRBD2 (6 bases). Germline values: CDR1 SGHRS, CDR2 YFSETQ. The V gene lost 5 bases and the J gene lost 2 bases, with 12 bases spanning the gap. The length of the CDR3 is 14 residues. The part of the CDR3 DNA that was read is TGCGCCAGCAGTATTGGGGGGTTCACAGATACG. Its protein is CASSIGGFTDT. The entire CDR3 protein is CASSIGGFTDTQYF.

A word on this clone: The read falls 3 residues short of the CDR3 end, and the missing part is taken from the germline J gene. This rearrangement joins TRBV5-1 to TRBJ1-6; no clear D gene. Germline CDR1 SGHRS, CDR2 YFSETQ. Trimming shortened V by 4 bases and J by 9 bases, and 11 bases separated the two germline ends. This CDR3 contains 13 residues. Incomplete CDR3 DNA: TGCGCCAGCAGCGACAAGCCTCGTTCACCC. Protein sequence: CASSDKPRSP. The entire CDR3 reads CASSDKPRSPLHF.

Ten or more counts support this clone. The read comes to an end 3 residues before the CDR3 does, leaving the germline J gene to fill in the end. J is TRBJ2-7 and V is TRBV18; the match to TRBD2 covers 14 bases. J was trimmed by 5 bases and V by 3 bases; bases with no gene match: 6. This CDR3 is built from 16 residues. Germline V CDR1 and CDR2: KGHSH, LQKENI. CDR3 sequence reads: CASSPGTSGGRNEQYF. The DNA read from the CDR3 is TGTGCCAGCTCACCCGGGACTAGCGGGGGAAGAAACGAG.

For this clone: The read falls 3 residues short of the CDR3 end, and the missing part is taken from the germline J gene. V and J are TRBV20-1 and TRBJ1-1, with D uncertain. V was pared by 2 bases and J by 1 base, with 5 bases between. The germline CDR1 and CDR2 sequences are DFQATT and SNEGSKA (reference sequence). The CDR3 length is 12 residues. The CDR3 spells CSARQENTEAFF. The CDR3 DNA, read in part, is TGCAGTGCTAGACAGGAGAACACTGAA.

This clone was found many times. The read is 3 residues too short to cover the CDR3 end, so that end is filled in from the germline J gene. The V and J genes are TRBV7-7 and TRBJ2-2, with 7 bases fitting TRBD2. The germline CDR1 and CDR2 sequences are SSHAT and FNYEAQ (reference sequence). CDR3 size: 14 residues. With 1 base clipped from V and 7 bases from J, the junction kept 3 bases outside the gene matches. The CDR3 bases that were read are TGTGCCAGCAGCTTAGAACTAGCGAGCGGGGAG. It codes for CASSLELASGE. The full CDR3 sequence reads CASSLELASGELFF.

As to this clone: Read data end 3 residues before the CDR3 end; the end is taken from the germline J gene. The chain carries TRBV11-3 and TRBJ1-5; 7 bases map to TRBD1. The CDR3 spans 15 residues. Trimming removed 2 bases from V and 4 bases from J; junction bases left unmatched: 5. Germline CDR1 SGHNT, CDR2 YENEEA. CDR3 residues: CASSLKTGSNQPQHF. The DNA read from the CDR3 is TGTGCCAGCAGCTTAAAGACAGGGTCAAATCAGCCC.

Concerning this clone itself: The CDR3 goes on 3 residues after the read ends, and that part is filled in from the germline J gene. The chain uses TRBV18 and TRBJ2-5; D is perhaps TRBD1 (5 bases). The V end lost 3 bases, the J end lost 1 base, and 9 bases lay between the germline ends. The CDR3 sequence is 14 residues long. Germline V CDR1 and CDR2: KGHSH, LQKENI. The CDR3 loop reads CASSPRQLQETQYF. The DNA read from the CDR3 is TGTGCCAGCTCACCCCGACAGCTCCAAGAGACC.

The sequenced CDR3 bases are TGTGCCAGCTCCCAGCTTAGGGATGAG. Translated, it gives CASSQLRDE. Given in full, the CDR3 is CASSQLRDEQFF. The chain has TRBV7-8 and TRBJ2-1; no reliable D call. The observed sequence ends 3 residues before the CDR3 terminus, with the missing tail filled in from the germline J gene. Per germline, CDR1 SGHVS and CDR2 FQNEAQ. Trimming removed 8 bases at V and 8 bases at J, with 13 bases between. The CDR3 runs 12 residues.

This clone was detected only a few times. The DNA ends 3 residues before the CDR3 does, and the rest of the CDR3 is filled in from the germline J gene. The rearrangement uses TRBV5-1 and TRBJ1-6, with 9 bases matching TRBD1. V trimming: 5 bases; J trimming: 2 bases; junction bases outside the gene matches: 8. Germline CDR1 SGHRS, CDR2 YFSETQ. The CDR3 spans 17 residues. This chain's CDR3 is CASRSPGQGTYNSPLHF. The CDR3 bases that were read are TGCGCCAGCAGATCACCGGGACAGGGCACCTATAATTCACCC.

This clone was seen ten or more times. The CDR3 is cut off 3 residues early in the read; its end comes from the germline J gene. This chain uses TRBV5-1 with TRBJ2-5; D might be TRBD1 (5 bases). The V gene lost 0 bases and the J gene lost 4 bases, with 13 bases spanning the gap. The CDR3 extends over 15 amino acids. Per germline, CDR1 SGHRS and CDR2 YFSETQ. This CDR3 is CASSLGSGLGETQYF. The part of the CDR3 DNA that was read is TGCGCCAGCAGCTTGGGCTCAGGGTTGGGAGAGACC.

This clone was detected only a few times. The DNA ends 3 residues before the CDR3 does, and the rest of the CDR3 is filled in from the germline J gene. V gene TRBV7-3 combines with J gene TRBJ1-2, with 9 positions matching TRBD1. V lost 4 bases to trimming and J lost 4 bases; unmatched junction nucleotides: 7. CDR1 and CDR2 from the germline V gene are SGHTA and FQGTGA. The CDR3 sequence is 15 residues long. CDR3 sequence reads: CASSSPGTGSYGYTF. CDR3 DNA (partial): TGTGCCAGCAGCTCTCCCGGGACAGGGTCCTATGGC.

This clone qualifies as medium-sized. The sequence runs out 3 residues before the end of the CDR3; the remainder is reconstructed from the germline J gene. The genes are TRBV20-1 and TRBJ2-1; no reliable D call. This CDR3 comprises 14 residues. Germline CDR1 is DFQATT and CDR2 is SNEGSKA (reference sequence). The ends were cut back, 3 bases at V and 0 bases at J, with 9 bases in the middle. The part of the CDR3 DNA that was read is TGCAGTGCTAGTATGGCATACTCCTACAATGAG. Its translation is CSASMAYSYNE. The full CDR3 protein reads CSASMAYSYNEQFF.

This clone was recorded many times. The observed sequence ends 3 residues before the CDR3 terminus, with the missing tail filled in from the germline J gene. The chain combines TRBV28 with TRBJ1-6; unclear D gene. This CDR3 has 13 amino acids. Trimming removed 2 bases at V and 8 bases at J, with 7 bases between. Germline V gives CDR1 MDHEN, CDR2 SYDVKM. The part of the CDR3 DNA that was read is TGTGCCAGCAGTTTAACAAGGGATTCACCC. It yields the protein CASSLTRDSP. The complete CDR3 protein is CASSLTRDSPLHF. Combining the CDR3 with reference TRBV28 and TRBJ1-6 gives the whole variable domain DVKVTQSSRYLVKRTGEKVFLECVQDMDHENMFWYRQDPGLGLRLIYFSYDVKMKEKGDIPEGYSVSREKKERFSLILESASTNQTSMYLCASSLTRDSPLHFGNGTRLTVT.

This clone is medium-sized by share. The missing CDR3 end, 3 residues past where the read stops, is filled in from the germline J gene. V usage is TRBV29-1 and J usage is TRBJ1-1; D not certain. Trimming shortened V by 5 bases and J by 6 bases, and 7 bases separated the two germline ends. The CDR3 consists of 10 residues. The germline V gene encodes CDR1 SQVTM and CDR2 ANQGSEA. Incomplete CDR3 DNA: TGCAGCGTTCAGGCCCCTGAA. Amino acids: CSVQAPE. The whole CDR3 sequence is CSVQAPEAFF. Full variable domain (missing parts from reference TRBV29-1 and TRBJ1-1): SAVISQKPSRDICQRGTSLTIQCQVDSQVTMMFWYRQQPGQSLTLIATANQGSEATYESGFVIDKFPISRPNLTFSTLTVSNMSPEDSSIYLCSVQAPEAFFGQGTRLTVV.

By share of the sample, this clone is medium-sized. The DNA ends 3 residues before the CDR3 does, and the rest of the CDR3 is filled in from the germline J gene. The V gene is TRBV7-3, the J gene TRBJ1-5, with 7 nucleotides matching TRBD1. V was pared by 1 base and J by 7 bases, with 4 bases of the junction left unmatched. Germline CDR1 is SGHTA and CDR2 is FQGTGA. The CDR3 runs 14 residues. The CDR3 here is CASSLNGGGQPQHF. The CDR3 DNA, read in part, is TGTGCCAGCAGCTTAAATGGAGGGGGCCAGCCC. Supplemented by reference TRBV7-3 and TRBJ1-5, the full variable domain reads GAGVSQTPSNKVTEKGKYVELRCDPISGHTALYWYRQSLGQGPEFLIYFQGTGAADDSGLPNDRFFAVRPEGSVSTLKIQRTERGDSAVYLCASSLNGGGQPQHFGDGTRLSIL.

Comments on this clone: The read is 3 residues too short to cover the CDR3 end, so that end is filled in from the germline J gene. The chain combines TRBV10-2 with TRBJ2-1, with D perhaps matching TRBD2 (6 bases). This CDR3 has 17 amino acids. Germline V gene lookup returns CDR1 WSHSY and CDR2 SAAADI. Trimming removed 6 bases from V and 1 base from J, with 19 bases in between. CDR3 bases read: TGCGCCAGCAGGAAGGGACTGGGCGGGACGTCCTACAATGAG. The encoded protein is CASRKGLGGTSYNE. The whole CDR3 reads CASRKGLGGTSYNEQFF.

By sample fraction, this clone is medium-sized (0.01 to 0.1%). The DNA ends 3 residues before the CDR3 does, and the rest of the CDR3 is filled in from the germline J gene. The chain carries TRBV20-1 and TRBJ2-1; 7 nucleotides agree with TRBD2. V was clipped by 4 bases and J by 0 bases; unmatched bases: 3. This CDR3 spans 14 amino acids. Germline lookup yields CDR1 DFQATT and CDR2 SNEGSKA (reference sequence). The sequenced part of the CDR3 DNA is TGCAGTGCTATGCGGGAGAGCTCCTACAATGAG. It encodes CSAMRESSYNE. The CDR3 reads in full as CSAMRESSYNEQFF.

As to this clone: The CDR3 end is not reached by the read, which stops 3 residues before it; the germline J gene fills it in. This chain connects TRBV19 to TRBJ2-3; either TRBD1 or TRBD2 may supply D (6 bases each). V lost 5 bases to trimming and J lost 1 base, with 19 bases between them. The CDR3 totals 17 residues. CDR1 is LNHDA and CDR2 is SQIVND in the germline V gene (reference sequence). The CDR3 loop reads CASSPNGGDKRTDTQYF. The CDR3 DNA, read in part, is TGTGCCAGTAGTCCCAACGGAGGGGACAAACGCACAGATACG. Combining the CDR3 with reference TRBV19 and TRBJ2-3 gives the whole variable domain DGGITQSPKYLFRKEGQNVTLSCEQNLNHDAMYWYRQDPGQGLRLIYYSQIVNDFQKGDIAEGYSVSREKKESFPLTVTSAQKNPTAFYLCASSPNGGDKRTDTQYFGPGTRLTVL.

Ten or more counts support this clone. Coverage ceases 3 residues before the CDR3 finishes, and the germline J gene fills in the end. The chain joins TRBV7-1 to TRBJ2-3; 12 nucleotides agree with TRBD2. TRBV7-1 counts as an open reading frame of uncertain function. After removal of 3 bases from V and 0 bases from J, the junction contained 13 bases not matched to a gene. There are 20 residues in the CDR3. The CDR3: CASSSWVTSGRPTSTDTQYF. The CDR3 DNA, read in part, is TGTGCCAGCAGCTCCTGGGTGACTAGCGGGAGACCTACTAGCACAGATACG.

For this clone: Sequencing ends 3 residues short of the CDR3 end; the germline J gene provides the rest. The V gene is TRBV5-1, the J gene TRBJ2-5, with unresolved D. V was clipped by 0 bases and J by 1 base, with 4 bases between them. CDR1 is SGHRS and CDR2 is YFSETQ in the germline V gene. The CDR3 loop spans 13 amino acids. CDR3 bases read: TGCGCCAGCAGCTTGGGGCCCCAAGAGACC. Its translation is CASSLGPQET. The full CDR3 is CASSLGPQETQYF.

This clone was counted between two and nine times. The CDR3 end falls 3 residues outside the read, so it is completed with the germline J gene. This chain links TRBV2 with TRBJ2-3; TRBD1 agrees at 11 bases. Unmatched junction bases numbered 10, after V lost 4 bases and J lost 1 base. The germline V gene has CDR1 SNHLY and CDR2 FYNNEI. CDR3 length: 18 amino acids. The CDR3 sequence: CASSGGTGGTFGTDTQYF. CDR3 DNA, as far as it was read: TGTGCCAGCAGTGGAGGGACAGGGGGAACCTTTGGCACAGATACG. The entire variable domain, with the rest obtained from reference TRBV2 and TRBJ2-3, is as follows: EPEVTQTPSHQVTQMGQEVILRCVPISNHLYFYWYRQILGQKVEFLVSFYNNEISEKSEIFDDQFSVERPDGSNFTLKIRSTKLEDSAMYFCASSGGTGGTFGTDTQYFGPGTRLTVL.

This clone is labeled as medium-sized (0.01 to 0.1%). Sequencing ends 3 residues short of the CDR3 end; the germline J gene provides the rest. J is TRBJ2-1 and V is TRBV7-3; D ambiguous. CDR3 size: 13 residues. V lost 4 bases, J lost 6 bases, and 10 bases lay in between. Germline assignment: CDR1 SGHTA and CDR2 FQGTGA. CDR3 DNA, as far as it was read: TGTGCCAGCAGCTCCCGACCGGGCAATGAG. This encodes CASSSRPGNE. The CDR3 in its entirety is CASSSRPGNEQFF.

At least ten counts were recorded for this clone. The read terminates 3 residues ahead of where the CDR3 ends, so the germline J gene completes it. This chain joins TRBV24-1 and TRBJ2-1; the D is unclear. This CDR3 contains 11 residues. In germline, CDR1 is KGHDR, CDR2 SFDVKD. Trimming removed 5 bases from V and 8 bases from J, with 6 bases in between. The covered CDR3 bases are TGTGCCACCAGTGTGGGCTATGAG. This codes for CATSVGYE. The full CDR3 sequence reads CATSVGYEQFF.

In this sample, this clone turned up a few times. The CDR3 is cut off 3 residues early in the read; its end comes from the germline J gene. The chain combines TRBV5-1 with TRBJ1-2, with TRBD1 identical over 9 bases. In germline, CDR1 is SGHRS, CDR2 YFSETQ. Losses at the gene ends were 0 bases for V and 4 bases for J; bases not matched to a gene: 7. This CDR3 is 16 amino acids long. The sequenced CDR3 bases are TGCGCCAGCAGCTTGGATGGGACAGGGCGAATCTATGGC. This codes for CASSLDGTGRIYG. The entire CDR3 sequence reads CASSLDGTGRIYGYTF.

This clone was picked up a small number of times. Read data end 3 residues before the CDR3 end; the end is taken from the germline J gene. This chain connects TRBV11-3 to TRBJ2-1; 9 bases fit TRBD1. With 4 bases clipped from V and 9 bases from J, the junction kept 10 bases outside the gene matches. The CDR3 sequence is 15 residues long. The germline gives CDR1 SGHNT, CDR2 YENEEA. The CDR3 spells CASSSPRTGDIEQFF. Incomplete CDR3 DNA: TGTGCCAGCAGCTCGCCTAGGACAGGGGATATTGAG.